This T cell receptor (beta chain) was captured by sequencing in a study of CD8 T cells in ankylosing spondylitis. TCRdb fed the 5' RACE reads into MiXCR, producing one record per CDR3 protein. The sample carries 300,000 to 400,000 distinct CDR3 sequences, about 22% recorded once. General observations from the study: The authors reported significant enrichment of disease-linked clones in matched ankylosing spondylitis synovial fluid. What appeared characteristic of ankylosing spondylitis blood was a TCR beta motif of seven to nine highly homologous variants.

The sample holds a few counts of this clonotype. What it binds is unknown. The CDR3 has 12 amino acids. CDR1 is DFQATT, CDR2 SNEGSKA, per germline (reference sequence). This TCR was recovered from a male donor with ankylosing spondylitis. The sequenced sample consisted of blood, either unsorted or a sorted T cell fraction (not recorded which). The V and J genes are TRBV20-1 and TRBJ1-2, with 7 positions matching TRBD1. CDR3 in amino acids: CSNQGDSAGDTF. The CDR3 DNA is TGCAGCAACCAGGGGGATAGCGCTGGGGACACCTTC.